This T cell receptor (beta chain) was documented in a study of blood T cell repertoires in COVID-19. The study drew participants aged about 18 to 95 years from 20 to 30 US areas. In the original analysis: Reference gene primer amplification gave estimated nucleated cell counts. Data came from immunoSEQ multiplex PCR; TCRdb stores just in-frame clones and leaves some out. V and J calls and clone size are copied from that table; D and trimming were computed from the DNA. Of 350,000 to 450,000 clones in the sample, roughly 92% are singletons; the top ten hold roughly 0.9%. This CDR3 spans 13 amino acids. Germline loops: CDR1 MGHDK, CDR2 SYGVNS. V shed 2 bases and J shed 6 bases, with 11 bases lying between them. This clone was observed a single time.

The sequenced sample was PBMCs or T cells enriched from blood (not recorded which). This chain uses TRBV25-1 with TRBJ2-7; D possibly corresponds to TRBD2 (5 bases). This clonotype was obtained from a middle-aged woman who had been exposed to COVID-19. DNA of the CDR3: TGTGCCAGCAGTGAACTCAACCGGGGCGAGCAGTACTTC. Translating it yields CASSELNRGEQYF.